This record looks at one T cell receptor (beta chain) sequence and its context. This clone was detected only once. Its antigen target is currently unknown. No base-level quality is on record; no much larger clone is a single base apart. This sample is part of a study of blood T cell repertoires in COVID-19 (TCRdb year 2020). For the study in its entirety: Samples covering the acute and convalescent phases of COVID-19 were provided by collaborators in the United States, Italy and Spain. The prospective study material was composed of cDNA or gDNA derived from T cells, B-cell-depleted T cells, or PBMCs. Subjects who had been exposed to COVID-19, were actively infected with it, or had recovered from it provided the deeply sampled blood TCRbeta repertoires that made up the dataset. The repertoires were released in a freely available public database meant as a resource for research on the immune response to SARS-CoV-2. Samples came from the ongoing ImmuneRACE study (first 160 participants) plus 1,254 subjects from 6 global collaborators. Nearly every sample came with metadata listing a de-identified subject ID, COVID-19 status, age in years and sex. Where HLA class I and class II types were available, the types were taken from metadata supplied by the sample provider, not from assay-based typing. Study-wide conclusions, independent of this receptor: How much clinical and demographic metadata was included differed by source and by participant, and the metadata was provided uncurated.

TCRbeta CDR3 regions were amplified from genomic DNA by means of the immunoSEQ Assay, a bias-controlled multiplex PCR. The original methods were these. The number of nucleated cells in each sample was estimated from the amplification of reference gene primers within the assay. To quantify the absolute abundance of each unique TCRbeta CDR3 rearrangement, sequence reads were collapsed and filtered. For each sample, productive Simpson clonality was calculated by taking the square root of Simpson's diversity index across productive rearrangements. The immuneACCESS repertoire file appears here via TCRdb, limited to in-frame rearrangements. These files lack a portion of the clones; in checked studies, under half of the deficit traces to unresolved V genes, and the cause of the others is not known. The V and J calls and the clone size are those of that table, but D and trimming were determined from the DNA. The table for this sample lists about 210,000 clones; about 80% of them were counted only once. Clones ranked in the top ten supply 6.9% of the sample.

Each collaborating institution followed its own protocols to collect whole blood in K2EDTA tubes. Collaborator samples were shipped for TCRbeta analysis as frozen whole blood, isolated PBMCs, or DNA extracted from either sample type. The receptor comes from a man in his 60s with acute or convalescent COVID-19. The sequencing sample was made of peripheral blood.

CDR3 region: CASLPIRGERWNEQFF. The sequence in DNA is TGTGCCAGTTTACCCATCCGGGGGGAGCGGTGGAATGAGCAGTTCTTC. The V gene is TRBV11-2 and the J gene is TRBJ2-1, and TRBD2 matches 7 of the central bases. The junction shows trimming of 9 bases on V and 7 bases on J, and the gene matches do not reach 18 bases of it. For CDR1 and CDR2, the germline V gene lists SGHAT and FQNNGV. Measured from the cysteine to the phenylalanine, the CDR3 is 16 residues long. Of the read, only the CDR3 DNA is kept; its 48 bases are in frame from base 1.